This TCR beta chain is drawn from a study of cytomegalovirus exposure and HLA in healthy donors. Study-wide context: A subsequent analysis reported that the 95 to 150 validation repertoires were produced on the same platform that had also been used for the 500 to 700 first-cohort repertoires.

From the 120-subject validation cohort, which was separate from the roughly 680-subject first cohort, the donors were drawn. To note about this clone: Antigen specificity is unknown.

Study outcomes and limitations: The study flagged about 160 TCR beta chains as cytomegalovirus-associated. In vitro work confirmed that three CMV-associated chains recognize CMV antigens.

Germline CDR1 is MNHEY and CDR2 is SVGAGI. The CDR3 has 14 amino acids. V lost 2 bases, J lost 7 bases, and 7 bases stayed unmatched. TCRdb's table, derived via immunoSEQ multiplex PCR, lists solely in-frame clones and lacks some. The data contain some 170,000 clones, around four fifths of them singletons. The receptor comes from a young man in good health and CMV-seropositive. This chain connects TRBV6-5 to TRBJ1-1, with TRBD1 matching over 7 bases. Material: PBMCs. The CDR3 nucleotides read TGTGCCAGCAGTTACGCGACAGGGTCGAATGAAGCTTTCTTT. It codes for CASSYATGSNEAFF.